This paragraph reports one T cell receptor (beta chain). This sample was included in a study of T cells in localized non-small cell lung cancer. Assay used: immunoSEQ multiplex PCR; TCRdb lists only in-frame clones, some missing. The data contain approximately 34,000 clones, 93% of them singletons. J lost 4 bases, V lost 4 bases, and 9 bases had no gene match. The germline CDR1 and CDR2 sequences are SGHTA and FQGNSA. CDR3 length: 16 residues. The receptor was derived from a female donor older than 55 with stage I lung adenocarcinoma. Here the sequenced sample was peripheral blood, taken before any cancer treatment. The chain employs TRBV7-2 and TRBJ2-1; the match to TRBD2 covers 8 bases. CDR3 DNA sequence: TGTGCCAGCAGCTGGCGCCGGGGGGGGACTTACAATGAGCAGTTCTTC. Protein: CASSWRRGGTYNEQFF.